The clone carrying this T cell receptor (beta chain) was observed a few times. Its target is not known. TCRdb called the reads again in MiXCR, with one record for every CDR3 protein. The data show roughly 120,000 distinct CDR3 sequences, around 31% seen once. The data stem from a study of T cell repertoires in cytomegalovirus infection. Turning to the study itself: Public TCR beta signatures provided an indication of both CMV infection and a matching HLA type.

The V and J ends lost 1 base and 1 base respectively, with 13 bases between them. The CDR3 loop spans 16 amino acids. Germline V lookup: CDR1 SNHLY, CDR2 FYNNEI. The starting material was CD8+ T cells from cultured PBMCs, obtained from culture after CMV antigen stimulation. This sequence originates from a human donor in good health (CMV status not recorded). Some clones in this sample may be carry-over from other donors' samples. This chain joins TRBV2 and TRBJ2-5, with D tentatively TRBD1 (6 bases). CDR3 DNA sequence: TGTGCCAGCAGTGAAGTGGACAGAAATTTCCAAGAGACCCAGTACTTC. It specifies CASSEVDRNFQETQYF. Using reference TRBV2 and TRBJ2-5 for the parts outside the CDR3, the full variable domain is EPEVTQTPSHQVTQMGQEVILRCVPISNHLYFYWYRQILGQKVEFLVSFYNNEISEKSEIFDDQFSVERPDGSNFTLKIRSTKLEDSAMYFCASSEVDRNFQETQYFGPGTRLLVL.